Listed below are T cell receptor beta chains from one sample, sequenced in a study of cytomegalovirus exposure and HLA in healthy donors. Measured with immunoSEQ multiplex PCR; TCRdb has only the in-frame clones, and not every one. Here the sample spans roughly 260,000 clones, roughly 90% being singletons. The sample taken for sequencing was PBMCs. The receptors come from a woman in her late teens or twenties in good health and CMV-seronegative. CDR3s include the opening cysteine and the closing phenylalanine or tryptophan. The D gene is left open where the match is weak. Size is omitted from some rows. Given values are once, few, many or a class for expanded clones.

TGTGCCAGCAGGGTTAGACAGGGAAACAATGAGCAGTTCTTC	CASRVRQGNNEQFF	TRBV5-4	TRBJ2-1	TRBD1	.
TGTGCCAGCGGGACAGGGGAGAACACTGAAGCTTTCTTT	CASGTGENTEAFF	TRBV6-6	TRBJ1-1	TRBD1	.
TGTGCCAGCAGCTCGGGACAGGGGCTCTCACCCCTCCACTTT	CASSSGQGLSPLHF	TRBV7-8	TRBJ1-6	TRBD1	.
TGTGCCAGCAGCCATCGGGACAGGAGGAGGACAGATACGCAGTATTTT	CASSHRDRRRTDTQYF	TRBV11-1	TRBJ2-3	TRBD1	.
TGTGCCTGGGTATCCGGGACAGAAAATTCACCCCTCCACTTT	CAWVSGTENSPLHF	TRBV30	TRBJ1-6	TRBD1	few
TGTGCCAGCAGCTTAGATGCTAGCGGGGGCCTCTACAATGAGCAGTTCTTC	CASSLDASGGLYNEQFF	TRBV7-2	TRBJ2-1	TRBD2	.
TGTGCCAGCAGTTTCCCATCTAGCGGGGGGGCCTGGGAGCAGTTCTTC	CASSFPSSGGAWEQFF	TRBV28	TRBJ2-1	TRBD2	.
TGTGCCAGCAGGTTCCCCCGGGATACTGAAGCTTTCTTT	CASRFPRDTEAFF	TRBV28	TRBJ1-1	.	.
TGTGCCAGCAGCCCGGGACAGCCGAATGAAAAACTGTTTTTT	CASSPGQPNEKLFF	TRBV11-2	TRBJ1-4	TRBD1	.
TGTGCCAGCAGGTGGGACAGGACTAATGAAAAACTGTTTTTT	CASRWDRTNEKLFF	TRBV28	TRBJ1-4	TRBD1	.
TGTGCCAGCAGTGACAGGGGGACTGAAGCTTTCTTT	CASSDRGTEAFF	TRBV28	TRBJ1-1	TRBD1	.
TGTGCCACCAGTCGGGACAGGAACAATGAGCAGTTCTTC	CATSRDRNNEQFF	TRBV10-3	TRBJ2-1	TRBD1	.
TGTGCCAGCAGCTTGGGTCTAGCTAGCACAGATACGCAGTATTTT	CASSLGLASTDTQYF	TRBV5-6	TRBJ2-3	.	.
TGTGCCAGCCGTTCAGGGTGGGAAGAGACCCAGTACTTC	CASRSGWEETQYF	TRBV27	TRBJ2-5	.	.
TGCGCCAGCAGCTTGGTTGCGGGTGGCGATCAGCCCCAGCATTTT	CASSLVAGGDQPQHF	TRBV5-1	TRBJ1-5	.	.
TGTGCCAGCAGACTATTGGTTGGTGAAGCTTTCTTT	CASRLLVGEAFF	TRBV2	TRBJ1-1	.	.
TGTGCCAGCAGTTCGAACGGGGGTTCACCCCTCCACTTT	CASSSNGGSPLHF	TRBV28	TRBJ1-6	.	.
TGTGCCTGGAGTGTTGATAGGGGAGGGTCCTATAATTCACCCCTCCACTTT	CAWSVDRGGSYNSPLHF	TRBV30	TRBJ1-6	.	.
TGTGCCAGCTCACCAGACAGCGGGGGGGCCCCAGATACGCAGTATTTT	CASSPDSGGAPDTQYF	TRBV18	TRBJ2-3	TRBD2	.
TGTGCCAGCAGCGGAGGTCGCGGGGAGCTGTTTTTT	CASSGGRGELFF	TRBV5-4	TRBJ2-2	.	.